This T cell receptor (beta chain) was recovered during a study of response to subunit inactivated influenza vaccine. The CDR3 spans 15 residues. Unmatched junction bases numbered 11, after V lost 6 bases and J lost 5 bases. Germline V gene lookup returns CDR1 SGHTA and CDR2 FQGNSA. TCRdb used MiXCR to reprocess the RT-PCR reads, holding one entry per CDR3 protein. The repertoire holds approximately 480,000 distinct CDR3 sequences, with 11% as singletons. The sequencing here drew on PBMCs from blood, taken about 40 days after vaccination. This receptor was identified in a man aged 50-60 years who received an inactivated influenza vaccine. The chain is built from TRBV7-2 and TRBJ2-5, with 8 bases lining up with TRBD2. CDR3 sequence reads: CASRPPGGRTETQYF. The DNA of the CDR3 is TGTGCCAGCAGACCCCCTGGCGGGAGGACGGAGACCCAGTACTTC.